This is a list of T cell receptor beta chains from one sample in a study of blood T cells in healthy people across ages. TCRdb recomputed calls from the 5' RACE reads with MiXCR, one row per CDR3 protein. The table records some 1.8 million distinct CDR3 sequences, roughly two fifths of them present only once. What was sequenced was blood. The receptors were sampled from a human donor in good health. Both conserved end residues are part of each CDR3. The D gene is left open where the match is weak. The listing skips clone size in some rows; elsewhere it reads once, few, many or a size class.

CDR3 DNA: TGTGCCAGCAGCGTAGACGTGGCAGTCCACCTGGGTGAGCAGTACTTC; CDR3 protein: CASSVDVAVHLGEQYF; D gene: -; V gene: TRBV9; clone size: -; J gene: TRBJ2-7
CDR3 DNA: TGTGCCAGCAGCCCACGGGCCCTCAATGAGCAGTTCTTC; CDR3 protein: CASSPRALNEQFF; D gene: -; V gene: TRBV7-8; clone size: once; J gene: TRBJ2-1
CDR3 DNA: TGTGCCAGCAGCGTAGCAGGGGGTGTCGACTACACCTTC; CDR3 protein: CASSVAGGVDYTF; D gene: TRBD1; V gene: TRBV9; clone size: -; J gene: TRBJ1-2
CDR3 DNA: TGCAGCGTTGGGGGACAGGGGTTAGCTAACACCTTC; CDR3 protein: CSVGGQGLANTF; D gene: TRBD1; V gene: TRBV29-1; clone size: few; J gene: TRBJ1-2
CDR3 DNA: TGTGCCAGCAGCCAAGAAGGAATAGCAGAGACCCAGTACTTC; CDR3 protein: CASSQEGIAETQYF; D gene: -; V gene: TRBV3-1; clone size: -; J gene: TRBJ2-5
CDR3 DNA: TGTGCCAGCAGTTTACAGGGGGAGATTCATGGCTACACCTTC; CDR3 protein: CASSLQGEIHGYTF; D gene: TRBD1; V gene: TRBV6-5; clone size: few; J gene: TRBJ1-2
CDR3 DNA: TGTGCCAGCAGCTTCAGGCTCTCCTACAATGAGCAGTTCTTC; CDR3 protein: CASSFRLSYNEQFF; D gene: -; V gene: TRBV11-1; clone size: -; J gene: TRBJ2-1
CDR3 DNA: TGTGCCAGCAGTTTTGGACAGGAACGATCCTACGAACAGTACTTC; CDR3 protein: CASSFGQERSYEQYF; D gene: TRBD1; V gene: TRBV12-3/TRBV12-4; clone size: -; J gene: TRBJ2-7
CDR3 DNA: TGCAGTGCTAGAAGTGGGATGAATTCACCCCTCCACTTT; CDR3 protein: CSARSGMNSPLHF; D gene: -; V gene: TRBV20-1; clone size: few; J gene: TRBJ1-6
CDR3 DNA: TGTGCCAGCAGCCCGATAGGACAGGGGAATATGGACGAGCAGTACTTC; CDR3 protein: CASSPIGQGNMDEQYF; D gene: TRBD1; V gene: TRBV4-2; clone size: -; J gene: TRBJ2-7
CDR3 DNA: TGCGCCAGCAGCCAGATGACAGGGGGCCACACTGAAGCTTTCTTT; CDR3 protein: CASSQMTGGHTEAFF; D gene: TRBD1; V gene: TRBV4-3; clone size: -; J gene: TRBJ1-1
CDR3 DNA: TGCAGTGCTGTCCACCAGTATGGCTACACCTTC; CDR3 protein: CSAVHQYGYTF; D gene: -; V gene: TRBV20-1; clone size: -; J gene: TRBJ1-2
CDR3 DNA: TGTGCCACCAGCGGTGGTTGGGGGGGGCGCAATGAGCAGTTCTTC; CDR3 protein: CATSGGWGGRNEQFF; D gene: -; V gene: TRBV15; clone size: -; J gene: TRBJ2-1
CDR3 DNA: TGTGCCAGCAGTTCCGGGAGAAAAAATTCACCCCTCCACTTT; CDR3 protein: CASSSGRKNSPLHF; D gene: -; V gene: TRBV27; clone size: -; J gene: TRBJ1-6
CDR3 DNA: TGCAGTGCTAGAGATCAGAGCGATACGCAGTATTTT; CDR3 protein: CSARDQSDTQYF; D gene: -; V gene: TRBV20-1; clone size: -; J gene: TRBJ2-3
CDR3 DNA: TGTGCCAGCAGCTTAACGCCAGGGGCGAACACTGAAGCTTTCTTT; CDR3 protein: CASSLTPGANTEAFF; D gene: -; V gene: TRBV7-3; clone size: -; J gene: TRBJ1-1
CDR3 DNA: TGTGCCAGCTTGGCGGCGGACTATGGCTACACCTTC; CDR3 protein: CASLAADYGYTF; D gene: -; V gene: TRBV6-5; clone size: -; J gene: TRBJ1-2
CDR3 DNA: TGTGCCAGCAGCCGGAGCGGAAGCGTCCATGAGCAGTTCTTC; CDR3 protein: CASSRSGSVHEQFF; D gene: -; V gene: TRBV7-3; clone size: -; J gene: TRBJ2-1
CDR3 DNA: TGTGCCAGCAGGCGGCTGGGGAAAGATACGCAGTATTTT; CDR3 protein: CASRRLGKDTQYF; D gene: -; V gene: TRBV11-2; clone size: -; J gene: TRBJ2-3
CDR3 DNA: TGTGCCAGCGAGATCAGGGTCGGCAATCAGCCCCAGCATTTT; CDR3 protein: CASEIRVGNQPQHF; D gene: -; V gene: TRBV12-3/TRBV12-4; clone size: -; J gene: TRBJ1-5
CDR3 DNA: TGTGCCAGCAGCCAAAGACAGGGGATGGGGGACGTACAGTACTTC; CDR3 protein: CASSQRQGMGDVQYF; D gene: TRBD1; V gene: TRBV4-2; clone size: few; J gene: TRBJ2-7
CDR3 DNA: TGTGCCAGCAGTTTTCAACACGAAGGGGAGACCCAGTACTTC; CDR3 protein: CASSFQHEGETQYF; D gene: -; V gene: TRBV3-1; clone size: -; J gene: TRBJ2-5
CDR3 DNA: TGCAGTGCTAGAGATGTTCGGGGGACAGTGCAAGAGACCCAGTACTTC; CDR3 protein: CSARDVRGTVQETQYF; D gene: -; V gene: TRBV20-1; clone size: -; J gene: TRBJ2-5
CDR3 DNA: TGCACCAGCAGCCAAGGGCTAGCGGGGGGGAGCTCCTACAATGAGCAGTTCTTC; CDR3 protein: CTSSQGLAGGSSYNEQFF; D gene: TRBD2; V gene: TRBV4-1; clone size: -; J gene: TRBJ2-1
CDR3 DNA: TGTGCCAGCAGTTTTTACCCTAGCGGGGGCTCCTACAATGAGCAGTTCTTC; CDR3 protein: CASSFYPSGGSYNEQFF; D gene: TRBD2; V gene: TRBV12-3/TRBV12-4; clone size: few; J gene: TRBJ2-1
CDR3 DNA: TGTGCCGGCAGTTACCCCCCGGGCGGAAGCACAGATACGCAGTATTTT; CDR3 protein: CAGSYPPGGSTDTQYF; D gene: -; V gene: TRBV6-6; clone size: few; J gene: TRBJ2-3
CDR3 DNA: TGTGCCAGCAGCTTAGCTGGGACTACTGGGGCCAACGTCCTGACTTTC; CDR3 protein: CASSLAGTTGANVLTF; D gene: TRBD2; V gene: TRBV7-2; clone size: few; J gene: TRBJ2-6
CDR3 DNA: TGTGCCAGCAGCTTTCGAGCGGCTACCTACGAGCAGTACTTC; CDR3 protein: CASSFRAATYEQYF; D gene: -; V gene: TRBV7-9; clone size: few; J gene: TRBJ2-7
CDR3 DNA: TGTGCCAGCTGGGACAGGGGCTACAATGAGCAGTACTTC; CDR3 protein: CASWDRGYNEQYF; D gene: TRBD1; V gene: TRBV6-2/TRBV6-3; clone size: -; J gene: TRBJ2-7
CDR3 DNA: TGCAGCGTCTCGGACAGCTCCTACGAGCAGTACTTC; CDR3 protein: CSVSDSSYEQYF; D gene: -; V gene: TRBV29-1; clone size: -; J gene: TRBJ2-7
CDR3 DNA: TGTGCCAGCAGCTTAGATGCGGTTGGATTCGGTGAGCAGTTCTTC; CDR3 protein: CASSLDAVGFGEQFF; D gene: -; V gene: TRBV7-9; clone size: few; J gene: TRBJ2-1
CDR3 DNA: TGTGCCACCAGCAGAGATCCCATCGGGGGTGATCGTAATCAGCCCCAGCATTTT; CDR3 protein: CATSRDPIGGDRNQPQHF; D gene: -; V gene: TRBV15; clone size: few; J gene: TRBJ1-5
CDR3 DNA: TGCGCCAGCAGCTCACAAGAAGGCGGGGGCAGGCGAAGGGATTCCTACGAGCAGTACTTC; CDR3 protein: CASSSQEGGGRRRDSYEQYF; D gene: -; V gene: TRBV4-1; clone size: few; J gene: TRBJ2-7
CDR3 DNA: TGCAGCGTTCAGGACGGGACGGCCTATGGCTACACCTTC; CDR3 protein: CSVQDGTAYGYTF; D gene: -; V gene: TRBV29-1; clone size: few; J gene: TRBJ1-2
CDR3 DNA: TGTGCCAGCAGCCAAGTTCCTGACACGGGTGGAGAGACCCAGTACTTC; CDR3 protein: CASSQVPDTGGETQYF; D gene: -; V gene: TRBV3-1; clone size: -; J gene: TRBJ2-5
CDR3 DNA: TGTGCCAGCAGTTTCGGGGGGACTCATTACACAGATACGCAGTATTTT; CDR3 protein: CASSFGGTHYTDTQYF; D gene: TRBD2; V gene: TRBV12-3/TRBV12-4; clone size: -; J gene: TRBJ2-3
CDR3 DNA: TGTGCCAGCAGTCTTGGGGGGTCCTCGAGCTCCTACAATGAGCAGTACTTC; CDR3 protein: CASSLGGSSSSYNEQYF; D gene: -; V gene: TRBV12-3/TRBV12-4; clone size: -; J gene: TRBJ2-7
CDR3 DNA: TGTGCCAGCAATAGAGGGGGCGGAGTAGGTGGCTACACCTTC; CDR3 protein: CASNRGGGVGGYTF; D gene: TRBD1; V gene: TRBV28; clone size: few; J gene: TRBJ1-2
CDR3 DNA: TGTGCCCGCAGCTACCTGACAGGGATGGGTGGGAATGAGCAGTTCTTC; CDR3 protein: CARSYLTGMGGNEQFF; D gene: TRBD1; V gene: TRBV9; clone size: -; J gene: TRBJ2-1
CDR3 DNA: TGTGCCAGCAGCCAGGGGGGCAGGGTTGGTGAAAAACTGTTTTTT; CDR3 protein: CASSQGGRVGEKLFF; D gene: TRBD1; V gene: TRBV7-9; clone size: -; J gene: TRBJ1-4
CDR3 DNA: TGTGCCAGCAGTAAGCTCTACGAGCAGTACTTC; CDR3 protein: CASSKLYEQYF; D gene: -; V gene: TRBV6-5; clone size: -; J gene: TRBJ2-7
CDR3 DNA: TGTGCCAGCAGCCCCATAAGGGCAGTGAACACTGAAGCTTTCTTT; CDR3 protein: CASSPIRAVNTEAFF; D gene: -; V gene: TRBV6-1; clone size: -; J gene: TRBJ1-1
CDR3 DNA: TGTGCCAGCAGAAACGGGTATTACGAGCAGTACTTC; CDR3 protein: CASRNGYYEQYF; D gene: -; V gene: TRBV6-2/TRBV6-3; clone size: few; J gene: TRBJ2-7
CDR3 DNA: TGTGCCAGCAGTTCGCACAGGGTACCAGGTGAGACCCAGTACTTC; CDR3 protein: CASSSHRVPGETQYF; D gene: -; V gene: TRBV6-6; clone size: -; J gene: TRBJ2-5
CDR3 DNA: TGTGCCAGCAGCTTTTTGGGTAGCGTTCGCTACAATGAGCAGTTCTTC; CDR3 protein: CASSFLGSVRYNEQFF; D gene: -; V gene: TRBV7-2; clone size: once; J gene: TRBJ2-1
CDR3 DNA: TGCAGTGCGCAACAAGACCGACTAGCGGGTCTGTACGAGCAGTACTTC; CDR3 protein: CSAQQDRLAGLYEQYF; D gene: TRBD2; V gene: TRBV20-1; clone size: -; J gene: TRBJ2-7
CDR3 DNA: TGTGCCAGCAGCCAAGATCGATTAAGTCCTGAAGCTTTCTTT; CDR3 protein: CASSQDRLSPEAFF; D gene: -; V gene: TRBV4-2; clone size: once; J gene: TRBJ1-1
CDR3 DNA: TGTGCTAGTGGTTACCCGGGGACGATCGGGCCCCAGCATTTT; CDR3 protein: CASGYPGTIGPQHF; D gene: -; V gene: TRBV12-5; clone size: -; J gene: TRBJ1-5
CDR3 DNA: TGTGCCAGCAGCGAAGTCACGAATAGCTCCTACAATGAGCAGTACTTC; CDR3 protein: CASSEVTNSSYNEQYF; D gene: -; V gene: TRBV6-1; clone size: -; J gene: TRBJ2-7
CDR3 DNA: TGTGCCAGCAGTTCGGAGGGTCGGGAGACCCAGTACTTC; CDR3 protein: CASSSEGRETQYF; D gene: -; V gene: TRBV2; clone size: -; J gene: TRBJ2-5
CDR3 DNA: TGTGCCAGCAGCCCCAGCTCTTGGGGGCGGAATCAGCCCCAGCATTTT; CDR3 protein: CASSPSSWGRNQPQHF; D gene: -; V gene: TRBV7-8; clone size: -; J gene: TRBJ1-5
CDR3 DNA: TGTGCCATCAGCTACCAGGGGGCGAATGAGCAGTTCTTC; CDR3 protein: CAISYQGANEQFF; D gene: TRBD1; V gene: TRBV10-3; clone size: -; J gene: TRBJ2-1
CDR3 DNA: TGCAGCGTTGTCGGCTGGGCCCTTGAGGAGCAGTACTTC; CDR3 protein: CSVVGWALEEQYF; D gene: -; V gene: TRBV29-1; clone size: few; J gene: TRBJ2-4
CDR3 DNA: TGCAGTGCGCCCGGGACCGACCACTACGAGCAGTACTTC; CDR3 protein: CSAPGTDHYEQYF; D gene: -; V gene: TRBV20-1; clone size: -; J gene: TRBJ2-7
CDR3 DNA: TGTGCCAGCAGTGAATTTAGGGGAGGTGAGACCCAGTACTTC; CDR3 protein: CASSEFRGGETQYF; D gene: -; V gene: TRBV25-1; clone size: -; J gene: TRBJ2-5